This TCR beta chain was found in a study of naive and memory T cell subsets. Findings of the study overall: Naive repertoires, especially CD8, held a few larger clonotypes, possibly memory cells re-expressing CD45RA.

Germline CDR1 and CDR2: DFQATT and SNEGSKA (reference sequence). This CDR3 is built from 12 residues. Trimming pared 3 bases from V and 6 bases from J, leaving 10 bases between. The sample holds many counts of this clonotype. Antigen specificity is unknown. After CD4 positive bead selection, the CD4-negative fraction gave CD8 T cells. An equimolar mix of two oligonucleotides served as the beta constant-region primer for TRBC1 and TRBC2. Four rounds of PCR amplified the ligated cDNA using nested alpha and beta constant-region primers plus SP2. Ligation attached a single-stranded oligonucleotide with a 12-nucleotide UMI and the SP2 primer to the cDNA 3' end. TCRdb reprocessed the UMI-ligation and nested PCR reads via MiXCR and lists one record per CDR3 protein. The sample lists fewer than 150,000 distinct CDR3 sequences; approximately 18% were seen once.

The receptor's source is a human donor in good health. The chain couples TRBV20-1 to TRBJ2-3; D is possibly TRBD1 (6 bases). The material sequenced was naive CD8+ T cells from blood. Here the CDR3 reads CSARQGTDTQYF. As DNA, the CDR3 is TGCAGTGCTAGGCAGGGGACGGATACGCAGTATTTT.